This T cell receptor beta chain emerged from a study of cytomegalovirus exposure and HLA in healthy donors. Study-wide background: The roughly 660 first-cohort repertoires shared a platform with the 100 to 150 validation repertoires, as reported in a later analysis. General observations from the study: The tendency of first-cohort TCR clusters to co-occur in the 130 or so validation repertoires was identified by a subsequent analysis.

Germline V lookup: CDR1 MNHNS, CDR2 SASEGT. The CDR3 contains 15 residues. V lost 0 bases to trimming and J lost 2 bases; unmatched junction nucleotides: 1. Regarding this clone: As yet, its antigen is unknown.

The method was immunoSEQ multiplex PCR; TCRdb's version includes in-frame clones alone and lacks a portion of them. Among 90,000 to 130,000 clones, around nine tenths were seen once, and the ten largest hold 1.5% to 2%. V usage is TRBV6-1 and J usage is TRBJ2-1; 7 bases line up with TRBD2. Sequenced input: PBMCs. The sequence derives from a woman aged 18 to 35 in good health and CMV-seronegative. CDR3 coding DNA: TGTGCCAGCAGTGAAGCCAGCGGGGCCTACAATGAGCAGTTCTTC. It codes for CASSEASGAYNEQFF.